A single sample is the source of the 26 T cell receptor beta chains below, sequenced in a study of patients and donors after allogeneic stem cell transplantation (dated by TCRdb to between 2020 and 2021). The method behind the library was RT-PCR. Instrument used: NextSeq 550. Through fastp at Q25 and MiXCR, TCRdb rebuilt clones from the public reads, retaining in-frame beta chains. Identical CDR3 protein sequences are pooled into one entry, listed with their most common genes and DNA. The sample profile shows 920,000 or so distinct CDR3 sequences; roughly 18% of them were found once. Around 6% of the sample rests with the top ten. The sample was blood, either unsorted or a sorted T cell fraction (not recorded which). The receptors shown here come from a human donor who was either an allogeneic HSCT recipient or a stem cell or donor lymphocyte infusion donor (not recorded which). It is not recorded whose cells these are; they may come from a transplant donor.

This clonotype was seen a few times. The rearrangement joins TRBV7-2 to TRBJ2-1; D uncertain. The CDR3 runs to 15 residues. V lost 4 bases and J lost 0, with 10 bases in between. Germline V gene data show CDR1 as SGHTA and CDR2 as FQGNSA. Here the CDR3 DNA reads TGTGCCAGCAGCTCAAGCACGAGCTCCTACAATGAGCAGTTCTTC. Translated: CASSSSTSSYNEQFF.

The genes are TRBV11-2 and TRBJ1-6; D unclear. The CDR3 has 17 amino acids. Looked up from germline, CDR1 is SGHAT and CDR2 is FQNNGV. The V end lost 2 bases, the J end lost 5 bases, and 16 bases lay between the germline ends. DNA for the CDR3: TGTGCCAGCAGCTTAATAGTAGGGCCCGGCGATAATTCACCCCTCCACTTT. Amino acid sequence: CASSLIVGPGDNSPLHF. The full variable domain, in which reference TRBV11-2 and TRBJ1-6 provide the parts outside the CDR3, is EAGVAQSPRYKIIEKRQSVAFWCNPISGHATLYWYQQILGQGPKLLIQFQNNGVVDDSQLPKDRFSAERLKGVDSTLKIQPAKLEDSAVYLCASSLIVGPGDNSPLHFGNGTRLTVT.

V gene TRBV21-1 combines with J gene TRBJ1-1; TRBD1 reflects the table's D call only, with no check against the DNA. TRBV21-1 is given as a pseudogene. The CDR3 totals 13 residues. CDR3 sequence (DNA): TGTGCCAGCAGGGACAGCCGACACACTGAAGCTTTCTTT. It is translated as CASRDSRHTEAFF.

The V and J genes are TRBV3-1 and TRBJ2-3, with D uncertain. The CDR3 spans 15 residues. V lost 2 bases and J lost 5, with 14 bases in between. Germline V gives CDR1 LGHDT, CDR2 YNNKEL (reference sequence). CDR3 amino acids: CASSQRTPRRDTQYF. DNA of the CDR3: TGTGCCAGCAGCCAAAGGACCCCGCGCCGAGATACGCAGTATTTT.

DNA for the CDR3: TGTGCCAGCAGCCAAGTTGCCGGGGGCGCTTATTTCTACGAGCAGTACTTC. Translated: CASSQVAGGAYFYEQYF. This rearrangement joins TRBV3-1 to TRBJ2-7; D possibly uses TRBD1 or TRBD2 (6 bases each). Trimming cost V 1 base and J 3 bases, with 19 bases left between them. This CDR3 has 17 residues. Germline V CDR1 and CDR2: LGHDT, YNNKEL (reference sequence).

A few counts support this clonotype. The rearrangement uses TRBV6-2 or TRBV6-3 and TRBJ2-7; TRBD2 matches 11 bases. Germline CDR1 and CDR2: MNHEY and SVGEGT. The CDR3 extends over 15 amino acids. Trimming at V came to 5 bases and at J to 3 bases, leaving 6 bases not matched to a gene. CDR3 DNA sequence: TGTGCCAGCAGTCTCGCTAGCGGGGGGTACTACGAGCAGTACTTC. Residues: CASSLASGGYYEQYF.

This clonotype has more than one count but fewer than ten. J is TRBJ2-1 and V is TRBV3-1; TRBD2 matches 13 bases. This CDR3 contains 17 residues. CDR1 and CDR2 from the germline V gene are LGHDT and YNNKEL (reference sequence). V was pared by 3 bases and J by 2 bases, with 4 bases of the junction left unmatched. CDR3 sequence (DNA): TGTGCCAGCAGCCAGTTAGGGACTAGCGGGGCCTACAATGAGCAGTTCTTC. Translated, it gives CASSQLGTSGAYNEQFF.

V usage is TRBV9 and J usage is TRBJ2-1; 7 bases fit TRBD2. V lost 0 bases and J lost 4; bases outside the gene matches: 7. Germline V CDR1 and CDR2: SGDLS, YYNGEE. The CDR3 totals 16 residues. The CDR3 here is CASSVAAGVEYNEQFF. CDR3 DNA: TGTGCCAGCAGCGTAGCTGCGGGAGTCGAGTACAATGAGCAGTTCTTC.

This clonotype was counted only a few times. The CDR3 DNA reads as TGTGCCAGCAGCCAAGCGTATGGGGAGAACTATGGCTACACCTTC. This translates into CASSQAYGENYGYTF. The chain couples TRBV3-1 to TRBJ1-2; the D is unclear. V was cut by 1 base and J by 2 bases, with 11 bases left in between. Germline V lookup: CDR1 LGHDT, CDR2 YNNKEL (reference sequence). The CDR3 has 15 amino acids. The whole variable domain, filled in from reference TRBV3-1 and TRBJ1-2, reads DTAVSQTPKYLVTQMGNDKSIKCEQNLGHDTMYWYKQDSKKFLKIMFSYNNKELIINETVPNRFSPKSPDKAHLNLHINSLELGDSAVYFCASSQAYGENYGYTFGSGTRLTVV.

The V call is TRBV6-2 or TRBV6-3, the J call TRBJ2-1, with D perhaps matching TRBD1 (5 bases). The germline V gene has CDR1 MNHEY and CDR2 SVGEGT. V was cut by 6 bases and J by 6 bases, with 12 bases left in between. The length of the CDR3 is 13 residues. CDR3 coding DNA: TGTGCCAGCAGCCTCGACAGTATCAATGAGCAGTTCTTC. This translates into CASSLDSINEQFF.

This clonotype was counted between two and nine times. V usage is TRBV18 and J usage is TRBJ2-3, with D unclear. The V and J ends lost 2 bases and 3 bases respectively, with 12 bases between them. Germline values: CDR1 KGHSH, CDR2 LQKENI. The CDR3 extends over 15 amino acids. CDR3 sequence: CASSPIVPATDTQYF. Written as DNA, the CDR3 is TGTGCCAGCTCACCAATAGTTCCCGCTACAGATACGCAGTATTTT.

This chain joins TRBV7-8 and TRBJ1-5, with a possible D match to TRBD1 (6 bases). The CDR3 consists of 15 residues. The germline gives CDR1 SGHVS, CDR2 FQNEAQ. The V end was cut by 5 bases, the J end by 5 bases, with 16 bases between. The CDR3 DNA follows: TGTGCCAGCAGCGACCGTACAGGGACGGATCAGCCCCAGCATTTT. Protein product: CASSDRTGTDQPQHF. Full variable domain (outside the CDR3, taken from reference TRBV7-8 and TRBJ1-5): GAGVSQSPRYKVAKRGQDVALRCDPISGHVSLFWYQQALGQGPEFLTYFQNEAQLDKSGLPSDRFFAERPEGSVSTLKIQRTQQEDSAVYLCASSDRTGTDQPQHFGDGTRLSIL.

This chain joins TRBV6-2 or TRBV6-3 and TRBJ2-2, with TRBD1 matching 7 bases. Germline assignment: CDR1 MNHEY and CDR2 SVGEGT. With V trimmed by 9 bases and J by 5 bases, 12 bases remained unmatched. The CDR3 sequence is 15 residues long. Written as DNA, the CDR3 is TGTGCCAGTCGAAGGGGACAGACGGAAACCGGGGAGCTGTTTTTT. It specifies CASRRGQTETGELFF.

The chain's CDR3 is CASSLGESNFEYNEQFF. The CDR3 nucleotides read TGTGCCAGCAGCTTAGGAGAATCAAATTTCGAGTACAATGAGCAGTTCTTC. This chain joins TRBV7-9 and TRBJ2-1; D unresolved. Germline-derived CDR1 and CDR2 are SEHNR and FQNEAQ (reference sequence). CDR3 length: 17 residues. V gave up 1 base and J gave up 4 bases, with 17 bases separating them. The full variable domain, in which reference TRBV7-9 and TRBJ2-1 provide the parts outside the CDR3, is DTGVSQNPRHKITKRGQNVTFRCDPISEHNRLYWYRQTLGQGPEFLTYFQNEAQLEKSRLLSDRFSAERPKGSFSTLEIQRTEQGDSAMYLCASSLGESNFEYNEQFFGPGTRLTVL.

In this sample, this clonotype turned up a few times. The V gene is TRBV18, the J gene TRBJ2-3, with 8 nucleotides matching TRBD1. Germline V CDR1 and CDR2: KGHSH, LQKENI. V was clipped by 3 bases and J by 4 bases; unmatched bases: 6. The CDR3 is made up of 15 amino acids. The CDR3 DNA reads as TGTGCCAGCTCACCGTGGACAGGGAATGCAGATACGCAGTATTTT. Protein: CASSPWTGNADTQYF.

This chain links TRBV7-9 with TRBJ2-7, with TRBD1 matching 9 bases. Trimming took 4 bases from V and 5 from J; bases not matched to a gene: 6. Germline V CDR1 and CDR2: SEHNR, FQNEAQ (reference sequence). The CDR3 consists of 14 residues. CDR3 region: CASSWTGVMDEQYF. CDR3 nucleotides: TGTGCCAGCAGCTGGACAGGGGTGATGGACGAGCAGTACTTC.

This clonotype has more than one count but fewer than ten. The CDR3 bases are TGCAGCGTTACCGGGACAGGGGGTCTCTCCTACGAGCAGTACTTC. Amino acids: CSVTGTGGLSYEQYF. The chain has TRBV29-1 and TRBJ2-7; 11 nucleotides line up with TRBD1. CDR3 length: 15 amino acids. In germline, CDR1 is SQVTM, CDR2 ANQGSEA. After removal of 5 bases from V and 0 bases from J, the junction contained 6 bases not matched to a gene.

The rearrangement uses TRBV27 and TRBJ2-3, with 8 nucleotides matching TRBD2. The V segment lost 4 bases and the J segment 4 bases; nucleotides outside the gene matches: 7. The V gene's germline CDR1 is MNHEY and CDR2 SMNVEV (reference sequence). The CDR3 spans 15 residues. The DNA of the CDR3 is TGTGCCAGCAGTTGGGTCGGGGGGGCCCCAGATACGCAGTATTTT. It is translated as CASSWVGGAPDTQYF.

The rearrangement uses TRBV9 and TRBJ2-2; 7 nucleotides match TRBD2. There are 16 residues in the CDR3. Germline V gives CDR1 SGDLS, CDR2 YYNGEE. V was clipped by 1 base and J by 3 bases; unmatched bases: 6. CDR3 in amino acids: CASSVRRAGDTGELFF. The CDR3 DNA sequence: TGTGCCAGCAGCGTACGGCGCGCGGGGGACACCGGGGAGCTGTTTTTT.

CDR3 residues: CASSPMLDNEKLFF. The CDR3 bases are TGCGCCAGCAGCCCCATGCTAGACAATGAAAAACTGTTTTTT. The chain has TRBV4-1 and TRBJ1-4, with no clear D. The CDR3 has 14 amino acids. Trimming removed 4 bases at V and 5 bases at J, with 11 bases between. CDR1 MGHRA and CDR2 YSYEKL come from the germline V gene.

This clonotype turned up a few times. This CDR3 reads CSARLADQETQYF. The CDR3 region has the DNA TGCAGTGCTAGATTGGCGGACCAAGAGACCCAGTACTTC. The genes are TRBV20-1 and TRBJ2-5; D call uncertain. The CDR3 contains 13 residues. CDR1 is DFQATT and CDR2 is SNEGSKA in the germline V gene (reference sequence). Trimming stripped 2 bases from V and 0 bases from J, with 7 bases between.

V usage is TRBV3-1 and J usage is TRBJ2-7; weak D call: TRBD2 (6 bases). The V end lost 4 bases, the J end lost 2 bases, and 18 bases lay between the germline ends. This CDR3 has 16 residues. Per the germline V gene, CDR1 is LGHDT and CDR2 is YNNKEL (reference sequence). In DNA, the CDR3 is TGTGCCAGCAGCCCCAAGTGGGTGGGACTCCCCTACGAGCAGTACTTC. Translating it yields CASSPKWVGLPYEQYF.

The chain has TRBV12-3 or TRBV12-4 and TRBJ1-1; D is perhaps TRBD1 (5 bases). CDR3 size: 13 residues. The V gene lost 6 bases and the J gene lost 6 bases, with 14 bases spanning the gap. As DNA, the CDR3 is TGTGCCAGCAGCGTTGAGAGGGGATCTGAAGCTTTCTTT. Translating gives CASSVERGSEAFF.

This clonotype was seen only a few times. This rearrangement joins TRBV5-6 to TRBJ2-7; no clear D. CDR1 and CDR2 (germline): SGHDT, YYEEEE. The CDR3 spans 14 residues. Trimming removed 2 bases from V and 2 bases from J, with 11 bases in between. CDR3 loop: CASSLSQKTYEQYF. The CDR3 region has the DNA TGTGCCAGCAGCTTATCACAGAAGACCTACGAGCAGTACTTC.

The CDR3 is CASSQVRALFYGYTF. The CDR3 DNA reads as TGCGCCAGCAGCCAAGTGAGGGCGTTGTTCTATGGCTACACCTTC. The rearrangement links TRBV4-3 to TRBJ1-2; D is ambiguous. The CDR3 spans 15 residues. The germline V and J ends were trimmed by 1 base and 4 bases, with 13 bases remaining between them. In germline, CDR1 is LGHNA, CDR2 YSLEER.

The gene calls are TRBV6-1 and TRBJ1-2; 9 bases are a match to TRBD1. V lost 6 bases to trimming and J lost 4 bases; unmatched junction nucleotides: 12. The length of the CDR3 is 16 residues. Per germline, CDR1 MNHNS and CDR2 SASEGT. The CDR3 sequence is CASSPGTGLLGYGYTF. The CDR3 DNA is TGTGCCAGCAGCCCCGGGACAGGGCTTTTGGGCTATGGCTACACCTTC.